This T cell receptor beta chain stems from a study of blood T cell repertoires in COVID-19. In the authors' workflow: Amplification from reference gene primers served as the basis for estimated nucleated cell counts. Libraries were prepared by immunoSEQ multiplex PCR; TCRdb keeps only in-frame clonotypes and omits some of them. D and trimming were read from the DNA, whereas the V and J calls and clone size are those reported in that table. The sample consists of over 70,000 clones, 75% to 90% of them appearing once. CDR1 and CDR2 (germline): SNHLY, FYNNEI. The length of the CDR3 is 11 residues. Trimming left V 6 bases short and J 7 bases short, with 9 bases between. This clone turned up a few times.

Source material: peripheral blood. This clonotype was obtained from an elderly woman with acute or convalescent COVID-19. The rearrangement uses TRBV2 and TRBJ1-1; the D gene is possibly TRBD1 (6 bases). CDR3 sequence: CASSGQNEAFF. The CDR3, as DNA: TGTGCCAGCAGCGGACAGAATGAAGCTTTCTTT.